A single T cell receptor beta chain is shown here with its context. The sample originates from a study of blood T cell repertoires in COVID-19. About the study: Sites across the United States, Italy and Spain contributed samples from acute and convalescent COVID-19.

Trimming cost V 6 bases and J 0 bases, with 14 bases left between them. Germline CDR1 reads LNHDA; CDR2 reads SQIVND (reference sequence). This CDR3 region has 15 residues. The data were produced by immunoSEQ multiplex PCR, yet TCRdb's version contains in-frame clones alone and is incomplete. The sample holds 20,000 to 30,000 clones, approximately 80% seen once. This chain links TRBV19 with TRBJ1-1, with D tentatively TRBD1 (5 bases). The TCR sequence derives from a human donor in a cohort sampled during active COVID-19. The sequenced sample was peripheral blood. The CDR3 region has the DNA TGTGCCAGTAGAACTGCAGGGTACATGAACACTGAAGCTTTCTTT. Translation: CASRTAGYMNTEAFF.